Shown below are 22 T cell receptor beta chains from a single sample sequenced in a study of control samples from healthy donors and cancer patients. Method: immunoSEQ multiplex PCR; TCRdb's copy keeps in-frame clones and lacks some. The sample records about 160,000 clones, 93% being singletons. The sequencing input was blood. Receptors originate from a young man in good health.

The J gene is TRBJ2-7, the V gene TRBV6-5, with D tentatively TRBD1 or TRBD2 (5 bases each). Germline loops: CDR1 MNHEY, CDR2 SVGAGI. This CDR3 is 14 amino acids long. Trimming shortened V by 2 bases and J by 5 bases, and 13 bases separated the two germline ends. CDR3 sequence (DNA): TGTGCCAGCAGTTACCGGGACCGCTTAAACGAGCAGTACTTC. Its translation is CASSYRDRLNEQYF.

Concerning this clone: Other DNA sequences of this sample code for an identical CDR3. The gene calls are TRBV6-6 and TRBJ2-1; D possibly matches TRBD1 or TRBD2 (7 bases each). Germline loops: CDR1 MNHNY, CDR2 SVGAGI (reference sequence). V lost 2 bases and J 7 bases, leaving 12 bases between the germline ends. This CDR3 comprises 14 residues. The CDR3 sequence is CASSYGQGGNEQFF. DNA for the CDR3: TGTGCCAGCAGTTACGGGCAGGGGGGGAATGAGCAGTTCTTC.

J is TRBJ2-3 and V is TRBV9, with D maybe TRBD1 (6 bases). Trimming shortened V by 0 bases and J by 5 bases, and 13 bases separated the two germline ends. CDR3 length: 15 amino acids. The germline V gene encodes CDR1 SGDLS and CDR2 YYNGEE. The CDR3 loop is CASSVVGGTLDTQYF. Here the CDR3 DNA reads TGTGCCAGCAGCGTAGTAGGGGGAACCTTAGATACGCAGTATTTT. The full variable domain, with the rest looked up from reference TRBV9 and TRBJ2-3, is DSGVTQTPKHLITATGQRVTLRCSPRSGDLSVYWYQQSLDQGLQFLIQYYNGEERAKGNILERFSAQQFPDLHSELNLSSLELGDSALYFCASSVVGGTLDTQYFGPGTRLTVL.

The chain uses TRBV11-2 and TRBJ2-5; tentative D call: TRBD1 (6 bases). Germline V CDR1 and CDR2: SGHAT, FQNNGV. Trimming took off 8 bases at V and 2 bases at J, with 18 bases between the two ends. The CDR3 covers 15 residues. CDR3 nucleotide sequence: TGTGCCAGCGGCCGAAACGGACAGAGACAAGAGACCCAGTACTTC. As protein: CASGRNGQRQETQYF.

This chain uses TRBV19 with TRBJ2-1; D is unresolved. Trimming left V 6 bases short and J 0 bases short, with 12 bases between. CDR3 length: 15 amino acids. CDR1 and CDR2 from the germline V gene are LNHDA and SQIVND (reference sequence). Here the CDR3 reads CASRPGSHSYNEQFF. For the CDR3, the DNA is TGTGCCAGTAGGCCCGGTTCCCACTCCTACAATGAGCAGTTCTTC.

This clone was recorded once. This sequence joins TRBV5-1 and TRBJ1-6; a possible D gene is TRBD1 (5 bases). V was pared by 4 bases and J by 8 bases, with 16 bases between. Per the germline V gene, CDR1 is SGHRS and CDR2 is YFSETQ. The CDR3 has 15 residues. The CDR3 region has the DNA TGCGCCAGCAGCCCTATCACAGGCTCAGATTCACCCCTCCACTTT. Protein: CASSPITGSDSPLHF.

This clone has just one count. The chain employs TRBV5-8 and TRBJ2-7, with D perhaps TRBD1 (7 bases). Germline V gene sequence: CDR1 SGHTS, CDR2 YDEGEE. CDR3 length: 12 residues. The ends were cut back, 7 bases at V and 2 bases at J, with 10 bases in the middle. The CDR3 loop is CASSRGAYEQYF. CDR3 sequence (DNA): TGTGCCAGCTCCAGGGGGGCCTACGAGCAGTACTTC.

The gene calls are TRBV6-4 and TRBJ2-1, with D perhaps given as TRBD1 or TRBD2 (6 bases each). The CDR3 is 15 residues long. Germline V CDR1 and CDR2: MRHNA, SNTAGT. V lost 1 base and J 4 bases, leaving 11 bases between the germline ends. CDR3 sequence reads: CASSDYGGPYNEQFF. CDR3 coding DNA: TGTGCCAGCAGTGACTACGGGGGCCCTTACAATGAGCAGTTCTTC.

This clone was found once. The CDR3 nucleotides read TGTGCCAGCAGCTTAGATCCGGTCACAGATACGCAGTATTTT. Amino acid sequence: CASSLDPVTDTQYF. This rearrangement joins TRBV7-9 to TRBJ2-3; D not certain. The CDR3 sequence is 14 residues long. Germline values: CDR1 SEHNR, CDR2 FQNEAQ (reference sequence). V was cut by 1 base and J by 2 bases, with 7 bases left in between.

This rearrangement joins TRBV29-1 to TRBJ2-7, with D perhaps being TRBD1 or TRBD2 (5 bases each). This CDR3 region has 13 residues. Germline-derived CDR1 and CDR2 are SQVTM and ANQGSEA. V was pared by 5 bases and J by 3 bases, with 14 bases between. Written as DNA, the CDR3 is TGCAGCGTTTCGGGGCCCGTGAGCTACGAGCAGTACTTC. Protein product: CSVSGPVSYEQYF.

CDR3 DNA sequence: TGTGCCAGCGGGGACAGGGACACAGATACGCAGTATTTT. Protein sequence: CASGDRDTDTQYF. The chain uses TRBV9 and TRBJ2-3, with 9 bases that match TRBD1. This CDR3 has 13 residues. The J segment lost 2 bases and the V segment lost 7 bases, leaving 2 bases of the junction unmatched. CDR1 is SGDLS and CDR2 is YYNGEE in the germline V gene.

The rearrangement links TRBV19 to TRBJ2-3; 9 nucleotides match TRBD2. The V gene's germline CDR1 is LNHDA and CDR2 SQIVND (reference sequence). Losses at the gene ends were 8 bases for V and 0 bases for J; bases not matched to a gene: 6. CDR3 length: 15 amino acids. CDR3 loop: CASLAGPASTDTQYF. The CDR3 DNA follows: TGTGCCAGTCTAGCGGGACCCGCTAGCACAGATACGCAGTATTTT.

The V and J genes are TRBV5-4 and TRBJ1-2; 9 bases match TRBD1. CDR1 is SGHNT, CDR2 YYREEE, per germline (reference sequence). The CDR3 is made up of 15 amino acids. The V gene end was trimmed by 3 bases and the J gene end by 3 bases; junction bases not matched to a gene: 6. DNA for the CDR3: TGTGCCAGCAGCTCCCCGGGACAGGGCGACTATGGCTACACCTTC. Protein product: CASSSPGQGDYGYTF.

The rearrangement links TRBV7-9 to TRBJ2-5, with D tentatively TRBD2 (6 bases). The CDR3 contains 15 residues. Germline CDR1 reads SEHNR; CDR2 reads FQNEAQ (reference sequence). The V end was cut by 3 bases, the J end by 3 bases, with 14 bases between. The CDR3 nucleotides read TGTGCCAGCAGCTTTAGGACCGGCGGGAAAGAGACCCAGTACTTC. Its protein product is CASSFRTGGKETQYF.

V and J are TRBV30 and TRBJ2-1; no reliable D call. Per germline, CDR1 GTSNPN and CDR2 SVGIG (reference sequence). V was shortened by 3 bases and J by 9 bases, with 9 bases between the two germline ends. CDR3 size: 11 residues. DNA for the CDR3: TGTGCCTGGAGAACTCCGGCTGAGCAGTTCTTC. It is translated as CAWRTPAEQFF.

The gene calls are TRBV7-3 and TRBJ2-3; 7 bases map to TRBD2. With V trimmed by 5 bases and J by 0 bases, 5 bases remained unmatched. Germline V lookup: CDR1 SGHTA, CDR2 FQGTGA. The CDR3 covers 15 residues. CDR3 DNA sequence: TGTGCCAGCAGCCCGAGTAGCGGGAGCACAGATACGCAGTATTTT. Translating it yields CASSPSSGSTDTQYF. Variable domain in full (rest from reference TRBV7-3 and TRBJ2-3): GAGVSQTPSNKVTEKGKYVELRCDPISGHTALYWYRQSLGQGPEFLIYFQGTGAADDSGLPNDRFFAVRPEGSVSTLKIQRTERGDSAVYLCASSPSSGSTDTQYFGPGTRLTVL.

The chain employs TRBV27 and TRBJ1-5; TRBD1 agrees at 8 bases. The CDR3 consists of 14 residues. Germline V gene data show CDR1 as MNHEY and CDR2 as SMNVEV (reference sequence). Unmatched junction bases numbered 3, after V lost 6 bases and J lost 2 bases. The DNA for the CDR3 is TGTGCCAGCAGGCGGGGACAGGGCAATCAGCCCCAGCATTTT. Translated: CASRRGQGNQPQHF.

This chain links TRBV27 with TRBJ1-5, with D maybe TRBD1 (5 bases). Looked up from germline, CDR1 is MNHEY and CDR2 is SMNVEV (reference sequence). The CDR3 covers 17 residues. The V gene lost 6 bases and the J gene lost 3 bases, with 21 bases spanning the gap. The CDR3 is CASSPLGAGTPNQPQHF. CDR3 sequence (DNA): TGTGCCAGCAGCCCCCTCGGGGCGGGAACACCCAATCAGCCCCAGCATTTT.

The V call is TRBV7-2, the J call TRBJ1-3; no clear D. Germline V CDR1 and CDR2: SGHTA, FQGNSA. Trimming removed 6 bases at V and 0 bases at J, with 12 bases between. The CDR3 sequence is 15 residues long. CDR3 loop: CASSSLRSSGNTIYF. Written as DNA, the CDR3 is TGTGCCAGCAGTTCACTCAGGAGCTCTGGAAACACCATATATTTT.

The genes are TRBV4-2 and TRBJ2-3; no clear D gene. The V gene's germline CDR1 is LGHNA and CDR2 YNFKEQ. V dropped 0 bases and J dropped 4 bases, with 2 bases sitting between them. The length of the CDR3 is 12 residues. The CDR3: CASSQESDTQYF. CDR3 DNA: TGTGCCAGCAGCCAAGAATCAGATACGCAGTATTTT.

The V gene is TRBV5-4, the J gene TRBJ1-1; unclear D gene. This CDR3 comprises 13 residues. Germline CDR1 and CDR2: SGHNT and YYREEE (reference sequence). V shed 3 bases and J shed 4 bases, with 10 bases lying between them. The CDR3 protein is CASSSGLSTEAFF. The CDR3 coding sequence is TGTGCCAGCAGCTCCGGTCTAAGCACTGAAGCTTTCTTT.

The CDR3 is CASSLVSSSYNEQFF. Here the CDR3 DNA reads TGCGCCAGCAGCTTGGTGTCTAGCTCCTACAATGAGCAGTTCTTC. V gene TRBV5-1 combines with J gene TRBJ2-1; D ambiguous. Germline CDR1 is SGHRS and CDR2 is YFSETQ. This CDR3 spans 15 amino acids. V was pared by 0 bases and J by 0 bases, with 7 bases between.